This T cell receptor beta chain is drawn from a study of blood T cell repertoires in COVID-19. Across the whole study: The cDNA or gDNA used as material had been derived from T cells, B-cell-depleted T cells, or PBMCs.

By frequency in the sample, this clone is medium-sized. Per the authors' pipeline: Using reference gene primer amplification, nucleated cell counts were estimated. TCRdb's copy holds only in-frame clones and misses some; the assay was immunoSEQ multiplex PCR. The V and J calls and clone size come from that table; D and trimming were worked out from the DNA. The table includes more than 45,000 clones, around 80% detected once. The ends lost 7 bases at V and 9 bases at J; junction bases unmatched: 5. Germline assignment: CDR1 SNHLY and CDR2 FYNNEI. This CDR3 has 13 residues. The chain combines TRBV2 with TRBJ2-2; 10 bases fit TRBD2. Source material: peripheral blood. The TCR was taken from a man in his forties or fifties with acute or convalescent COVID-19. Here the CDR3 reads CASKGLAARELFF. The CDR3 coding sequence is TGTGCCAGCAAAGGACTAGCGGCGAGGGAGCTGTTTTTT.